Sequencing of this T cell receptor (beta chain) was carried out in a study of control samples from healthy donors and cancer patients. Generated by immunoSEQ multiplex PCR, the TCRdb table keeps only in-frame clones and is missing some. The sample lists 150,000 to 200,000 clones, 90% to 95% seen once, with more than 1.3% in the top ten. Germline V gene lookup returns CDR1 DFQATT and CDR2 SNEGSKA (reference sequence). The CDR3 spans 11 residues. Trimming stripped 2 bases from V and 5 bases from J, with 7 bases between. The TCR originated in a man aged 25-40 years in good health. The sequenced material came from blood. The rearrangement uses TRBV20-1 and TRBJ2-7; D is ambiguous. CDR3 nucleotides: TGCAGTGCTAGACAGGACCACGAGCAGTACTTC. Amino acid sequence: CSARQDHEQYF.